This T cell receptor beta chain is drawn from a study of blood T cell repertoires in COVID-19. Study in general: Samples of COVID-19 (acute and convalescent) were obtained from the United States, Italy and Spain. The cDNA or gDNA used as material had been derived from T cells, B-cell-depleted T cells, or PBMCs.

The CDR3 totals 13 residues. Germline CDR1 SGHNT, CDR2 YENEEA. V was shortened by 4 bases and J by 7 bases, with 14 bases between the two germline ends. In the original analysis: Estimation of nucleated cell counts relied on the amplification of reference gene primers. TCRdb keeps only in-frame clones here, not all; method: immunoSEQ multiplex PCR. V and J calls and clone size come straight from that table; D and trimming were deduced from the DNA. The table includes tens of thousands of clones, 70% to 80% detected once. The TCR comes from a man between 65 and 85 years old with active or convalescent COVID-19. The material sequenced was peripheral blood. This rearrangement joins TRBV11-3 to TRBJ2-7, with a tentative D call TRBD2 (7 bases). The CDR3 loop is CASSSGGPGEQYF. CDR3 coding DNA: TGTGCCAGCAGCTCCGGGGGGCCTGGAGAGCAGTACTTC.